The sequence of this T cell receptor (beta chain) was determined in a study of response to subunit inactivated influenza vaccine. Study conclusions and caveats: Authors suggested that a seasonal influenza vaccination recruits few new T cells each time.

To note about this clonotype: Its matching antigen is unknown.

V lost 3 bases and J 6 bases, leaving 12 bases between the germline ends. There are 14 residues in the CDR3. Germline V lookup: CDR1 SEHNR, CDR2 FQNEAQ (reference sequence). TCRdb reprocessed the RT-PCR reads via MiXCR and lists one record per CDR3 protein. This table holds over 650,000 distinct CDR3 sequences, around 20% found once. The receptor's source is a man aged 45 to 65 who received an inactivated influenza vaccine. This sequence joins TRBV7-9 and TRBJ1-5; unclear D gene. The sequenced sample was PBMCs from blood, obtained roughly 5 days after vaccination. CDR3 sequence (DNA): TGTGCCAGCAGCTTGGGCGAGACGAGTCAGCCCCAGCATTTT. Translating it yields CASSLGETSQPQHF.